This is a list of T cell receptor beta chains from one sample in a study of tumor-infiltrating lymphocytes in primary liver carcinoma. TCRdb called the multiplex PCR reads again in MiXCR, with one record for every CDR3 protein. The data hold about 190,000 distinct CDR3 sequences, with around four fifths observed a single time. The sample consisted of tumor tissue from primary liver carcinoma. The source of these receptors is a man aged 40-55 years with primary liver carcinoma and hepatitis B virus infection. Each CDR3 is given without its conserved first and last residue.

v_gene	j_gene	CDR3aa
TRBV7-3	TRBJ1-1	ANSPGGGKSTEAF
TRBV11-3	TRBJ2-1	ASSLGPSSNGQF
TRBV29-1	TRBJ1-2	SVGDLTSGLQGYGYT
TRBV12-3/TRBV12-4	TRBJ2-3	ACSPFGDTHY
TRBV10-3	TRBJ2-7	ASSGPGKHEQC
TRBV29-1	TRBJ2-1	SVGGLTYNEQF
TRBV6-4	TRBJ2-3	VSSETSTDTQY
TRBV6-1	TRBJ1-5	ASSPLEGKQPQH
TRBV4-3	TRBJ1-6	ASSQGELYDSPLH
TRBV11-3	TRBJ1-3	TSSTGLSGNTIY
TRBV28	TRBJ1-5	AGRPGGSNQPQH
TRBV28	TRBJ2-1	ASNFAGQAGLSSYNEQF
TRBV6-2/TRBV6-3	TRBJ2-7	ASKPGGPTSTYEKY
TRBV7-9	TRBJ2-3	ASSGSGLAGERTDTQY
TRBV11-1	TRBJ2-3	TSSSGGSAVGARTDTQY
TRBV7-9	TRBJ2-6	ASSPGGGGRASGANVLT
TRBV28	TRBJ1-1	ASSTPGQGYTEAF
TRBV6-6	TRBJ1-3	ASSYGTGTGNTIY
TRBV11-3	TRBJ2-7	ASSLRSGTRYEQY
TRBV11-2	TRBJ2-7	ASSLREGRTSGLSICEQY
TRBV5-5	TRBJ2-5	TSSSKTRAETQY
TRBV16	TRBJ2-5	VSSQSPASQETQY
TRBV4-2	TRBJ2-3	ASNLRGQSTDTHY
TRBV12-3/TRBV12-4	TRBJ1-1	ASSLGWLLNIEAF
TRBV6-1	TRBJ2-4	ASSAQGMQIIQY
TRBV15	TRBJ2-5	ATSRGSRDIAQETQY
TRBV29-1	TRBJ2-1	RVDSRREGYDEQF
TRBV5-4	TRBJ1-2	ASSSDITSSGYT
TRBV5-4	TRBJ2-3	ASSFTAGGREDTQF
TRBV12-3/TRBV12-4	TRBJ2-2	ASTINLDLF
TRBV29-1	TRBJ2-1	SGDQRGAMI
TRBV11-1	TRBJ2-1	ADSLYRSAGESYNEQF
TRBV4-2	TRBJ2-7	ASSQNSPSNGSKHEQY
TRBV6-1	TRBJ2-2	ASSPIRGVTGDMF
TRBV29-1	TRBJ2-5	SVLTSRETQC
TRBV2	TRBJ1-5	ASGDSCSNQPQH
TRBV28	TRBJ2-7	ASSLRDGFYEQY
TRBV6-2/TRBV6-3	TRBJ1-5	ASSPHRGLWEEPQH
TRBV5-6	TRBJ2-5	ASSPPTGIIQETQY
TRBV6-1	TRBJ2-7	ANSETYDLGQY
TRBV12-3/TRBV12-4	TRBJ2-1	ATTLGLAGGDEQF
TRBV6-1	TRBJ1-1	ASRGRSMIIEAF
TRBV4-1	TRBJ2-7	SSSQVSSGAYEQY
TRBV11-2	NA	ASSFSGPLDYEQY
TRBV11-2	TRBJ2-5	ASSPEGVAQY
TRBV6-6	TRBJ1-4	ASRRTSEKLF
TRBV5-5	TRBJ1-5	ASSAGENRPQH
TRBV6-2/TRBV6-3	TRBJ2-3	ASSPMQDGGQY
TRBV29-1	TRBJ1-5	SASQGNSNQPQH
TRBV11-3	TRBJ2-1	ANSLVREKNDQF
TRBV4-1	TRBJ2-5	ASSQDWGAHQETHY
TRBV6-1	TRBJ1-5	ASSVMTGSDQPKH
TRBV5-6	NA	ASSLVDQHQY
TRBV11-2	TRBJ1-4	ASSLDSTGVEKLF
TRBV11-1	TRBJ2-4	ASRFPRTSGTKNTQY
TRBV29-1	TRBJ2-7	GGWGNHEQY
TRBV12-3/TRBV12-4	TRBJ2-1	ASKEMRSYNEQF